This TCR beta chain appears in the sequencing data of a study of blood T cell repertoires in COVID-19. Study-level background: The origin of the acute and convalescent COVID-19 samples was the United States, Italy and Spain. Nucleic acid was either cDNA or gDNA, and it came from T cells, B-cell-depleted T cells, or PBMCs.

The CDR3 extends over 16 amino acids. CDR1 is KGHDR, CDR2 SFDVKD, per germline. Germline trimming cut 3 bases from V and 4 bases from J; bases unmatched to any gene: 7. Original data processing: Nucleated cell counts were estimated from reference gene primer amplification. Assay used: immunoSEQ multiplex PCR; TCRdb lists only in-frame clones, some missing. The V and J calls and clone size come from that table; D and trimming were worked out from the DNA. Of about 160,000 clones listed, about four fifths are singletons. Sequencing used peripheral blood. The chain is built from TRBV24-1 and TRBJ1-5; 8 bases line up with TRBD1. The source of this sequence is a man between 60 and 75 years old with active or convalescent COVID-19. CDR3 nucleotide sequence: TGTGCCACCAGTGATAGGGCAGGGGGCTTAAATCAGCCCCAGCATTTT. Protein product: CATSDRAGGLNQPQHF.